Below, 32 T cell receptor beta chains from the same sample are listed, as sequenced in a study of regulatory T cells in long-lasting Graves disease (dated by TCRdb to the early 2020s). The label giving this sample's time point can be read as: newly diagnosed GD, antithyroid drugs for less than 3 months. For both TCR sequencing and RNA sequencing, RNA was extracted from PBMCs using TRIzol. To prepare the library, multiplex PCR was applied. Sequencing instrument: Illumina HiSeq 4000. To build TCR beta libraries, CDR3 regions were amplified by Arm-PCR using iRepertoire HTBI primers. Starting from the raw public reads, TCRdb applied fastp trimming at Q25, assembled clones with MiXCR and retained in-frame beta chains. CDR3 protein sequences are deduplicated, and each keeps its most common genes and DNA. Recorded for this sample are about 440,000 distinct CDR3 sequences; about 16% of them occurred a single time. The ten largest clones add up to approximately 16% of the sample.

This sample was also put to use in a study of T cells in Graves' hyperthyroidism and ophthalmopathy.

Sample: peripheral blood mononuclear cells (PBMCs), taken at new diagnosis, from a patient treated with antithyroid drugs. These receptors all come from a woman aged 30 to 39 with Graves disease. Donor details come from another sample of the same person, matched by shared clones.

This clonotype was counted many times. This chain links TRBV3-1 with TRBJ2-7; possibly TRBD2 for D (6 bases). Germline values: CDR1 LGHDT, CDR2 YNNKEL (reference sequence). Deletions cut 4 bases from V and 12 bases from J, with 16 bases between. This CDR3 spans 12 amino acids. The CDR3 nucleotides are TGTGCCAGCAGCCTTGGGGGACTTGGGCGGTACTTC. Its protein is CASSLGGLGRYF.

This clonotype was observed many times. The V call is TRBV12-3 or TRBV12-4, the J call TRBJ2-5, with TRBD2 identical over 8 bases. The CDR3 runs 15 residues. V was pared by 5 bases and J by 2 bases, with 7 bases of the junction left unmatched. CDR3 region: CASSPEGGRQETQYF. The CDR3 bases are TGTGCCAGCAGTCCGGAGGGCGGGAGGCAAGAGACCCAGTACTTC.

This clonotype appeared many times. The chain carries TRBV27 and TRBJ2-5; the D gene could be TRBD1 or TRBD2 (5 bases each). This CDR3 spans 16 amino acids. Trimming removed 7 bases at V and 4 bases at J, with 22 bases between. CDR1 MNHEY and CDR2 SMNVEV come from the germline V gene (reference sequence). The CDR3, as DNA: TGTGCCAGCACCAACGCGTGGGACGCTGGGGTAGAGACCCAGTACTTC. It specifies CASTNAWDAGVETQYF.

This clonotype was picked up many times. The V and J genes are TRBV28 and TRBJ1-4; D gene unclear. The germline gives CDR1 MDHEN, CDR2 SYDVKM. This CDR3 has 14 residues. V was trimmed by 5 bases and J by 5 bases, leaving 12 bases between them. This chain's CDR3 is CASSLGIRNEKLFF. The CDR3 coding sequence is TGTGCCAGCAGTCTCGGGATTCGGAATGAAAAACTGTTTTTT.

V and J are TRBV29-1 and TRBJ2-3; no clear D. Trimming stripped 4 bases from V and 6 bases from J, with 14 bases between. CDR1 is SQVTM and CDR2 is ANQGSEA in the germline V gene. The CDR3 sequence is 13 residues long. In DNA form, the CDR3 reads TGCAGCGTTGGACCGAAAGGGCCGGATACGCAGTATTTT. Amino acids: CSVGPKGPDTQYF.

In its sample, this clonotype was seen many times. The chain uses TRBV20-1 and TRBJ2-5; D possibly corresponds to TRBD1 (5 bases). Germline values: CDR1 DFQATT, CDR2 SNEGSKA (reference sequence). This CDR3 region has 13 residues. Trimming left V 0 bases short and J 4 bases short, with 9 bases between. The DNA of the CDR3 is TGCAGTGCTAGAGATCTAGGGGCAGAGACCCAGTACTTC. As protein: CSARDLGAETQYF.

This clonotype was counted ten times or more. The rearrangement links TRBV5-1 to TRBJ1-2; 9 positions agree with TRBD1. Unmatched junction bases numbered 11, after V lost 4 bases and J lost 7 bases. Germline V CDR1 and CDR2: SGHRS, YFSETQ. This CDR3 is built from 15 residues. DNA of the CDR3: TGCGCCAGCAGCCGGAAGACCGGACAGGGGACTGGCTACACCTTC. It translates to CASSRKTGQGTGYTF.

In its sample, this clonotype was seen a few times. This chain connects TRBV20-1 to TRBJ1-1; TRBD1 agrees at 8 bases. Germline-derived CDR1 and CDR2 are DFQATT and SNEGSKA (reference sequence). CDR3 length: 14 residues. The V and J ends lost 3 bases and 4 bases, in that order; junction bases with no gene match: 7. The CDR3 is CSARPGTGSTEAFF. CDR3 coding DNA: TGCAGTGCTAGGCCTGGGACAGGATCCACTGAAGCTTTCTTT.

This rearrangement joins TRBV19 to TRBJ2-7; D is perhaps TRBD2 (6 bases). Germline-derived CDR1 and CDR2 are LNHDA and SQIVND (reference sequence). The CDR3 contains 14 residues. Trimming shortened V by 10 bases and J by 6 bases, and 22 bases separated the two germline ends. CDR3 region: CATSYRDSGLEQYF. The CDR3 DNA sequence: TGTGCCACCTCCTACCGGGACTCGGGACTCGAGCAGTACTTC.

The genes are TRBV29-1 and TRBJ1-4, with TRBD1 identical over 8 bases. With V trimmed by 4 bases and J by 3 bases, 4 bases remained unmatched. Germline V gene lookup returns CDR1 SQVTM and CDR2 ANQGSEA. This CDR3 has 14 amino acids. The CDR3 protein is CSVAEDRANEKLFF. The CDR3 DNA is TGCAGCGTTGCTGAGGACAGGGCTAATGAAAAACTGTTTTTT.

This CDR3 reads CASSGERGTSGSYEQYF. CDR3 nucleotide sequence: TGTGCCAGCAGCGGCGAACGGGGGACTAGCGGCTCCTACGAGCAGTACTTC. V and J are TRBV9 and TRBJ2-7, with 11 bases aligning to TRBD2. CDR3 length equals 17 residues. V shed 3 bases and J 0 bases; nucleotides not matched to a gene: 8. CDR1 is SGDLS and CDR2 is YYNGEE in the germline V gene.

This clonotype was seen repeatedly, ten times or more. This chain joins TRBV18 and TRBJ2-3; possible D gene TRBD1, 5 bases. The germline V gene has CDR1 KGHSH and CDR2 LQKENI. V was pared by 3 bases and J by 6 bases, with 16 bases between. The CDR3 contains 15 residues. The CDR3 nucleotides read TGTGCCAGCTCACCGACAGTGACTTGGTCGGATACGCAGTATTTT. As protein: CASSPTVTWSDTQYF.

This clonotype appeared many times. The chain recombines TRBV11-2 with TRBJ2-1; 10 bases agree with TRBD2. The germline V gene encodes CDR1 SGHAT and CDR2 FQNNGV. The CDR3 runs 14 residues. The V gene end was trimmed by 8 bases and the J gene end by 8 bases; junction bases not matched to a gene: 9. CDR3 amino acids: CASPDSGRVDEQFF. CDR3 coding DNA: TGTGCCAGCCCCGACAGCGGGAGGGTCGATGAGCAGTTCTTC.

This clonotype has a handful of counts. The chain combines TRBV2 with TRBJ2-1, with D possibly being TRBD2 (6 bases). The germline CDR1 and CDR2 sequences are SNHLY and FYNNEI. The V end was cut by 6 bases, the J end by 0 bases, with 15 bases between. This CDR3 has 16 residues. DNA of the CDR3: TGTGCCAGCAGCCATCAGCGGGCGAGCTCCTACAATGAGCAGTTCTTC. Encoded protein: CASSHQRASSYNEQFF.

This rearrangement joins TRBV6-1 to TRBJ1-1, with 9 bases lining up with TRBD1. Per the germline V gene, CDR1 is MNHNS and CDR2 is SASEGT. The CDR3 is made up of 12 amino acids. The V and J ends lost 7 bases and 8 bases, in that order; junction bases with no gene match: 5. The CDR3 DNA is TGTGCCAGCACCAGGGACAGGGAGGAAGCTTTCTTT. Protein: CASTRDREEAFF.

This clonotype showed up just a few times. The chain couples TRBV5-1 to TRBJ2-1; 8 bases are a match to TRBD2. The V gene end was trimmed by 0 bases and the J gene end by 6 bases; junction bases not matched to a gene: 8. CDR3 length: 16 residues. The germline V gene has CDR1 SGHRS and CDR2 YFSETQ. The CDR3 DNA follows: TGCGCCAGCAGCTTGGCCAGGAGCGGGAGCTTCAATGAGCAGTTCTTC. Protein product: CASSLARSGSFNEQFF.

This clonotype was detected many times. This chain joins TRBV6-1 and TRBJ2-7, with 13 nucleotides matching TRBD2. The V and J ends lost 4 bases and 0 bases, in that order; junction bases with no gene match: 9. The CDR3 spans 18 residues. Germline V gives CDR1 MNHNS, CDR2 SASEGT. The CDR3 DNA is TGTGCCAGCAGTGCCTATCAAGGGACTAGCGGGGCCTCCTACGAGCAGTACTTC. Residues: CASSAYQGTSGASYEQYF.

V and J are TRBV20-1 and TRBJ1-2; 9 positions agree with TRBD1. With V trimmed by 3 bases and J by 4 bases, 6 bases remained unmatched. Germline V lookup: CDR1 DFQATT, CDR2 SNEGSKA (reference sequence). The CDR3 loop spans 14 amino acids. Written as DNA, the CDR3 is TGCAGTGCTAGGCCCCGGACAGGGGCCTATGGCTACACCTTC. This sequence encodes CSARPRTGAYGYTF.

The rearrangement uses TRBV30 and TRBJ2-1; D might be TRBD2 (6 bases). Trimming took off 5 bases at V and 9 bases at J, with 8 bases between the two ends. The CDR3 runs to 10 residues. Germline loops: CDR1 GTSNPN, CDR2 SVGIG (reference sequence). The CDR3 loop is CAWLGGEQFF. The CDR3 nucleotides read TGTGCCTGGTTGGGGGGTGAGCAGTTCTTC.

In regard to this clonotype: A much larger clone differs by one base, so this may be a read error. This chain uses TRBV12-3 or TRBV12-4 with TRBJ2-7; 7 bases line up with TRBD2. The CDR3 runs 12 residues. V shed 5 bases, J shed 6 bases, and the junction held 4 bases outside the gene matches. The CDR3 nucleotides read TGTGCCAGCAGTCGGGGGGAAAGCGAGCAGTACTTC. This encodes CASSRGESEQYF.

This clonotype has a count of ten or more. V gene TRBV2 combines with J gene TRBJ2-3; D might be TRBD1 (6 bases). The CDR3 runs 13 residues. Trimming took 8 bases from V and 2 from J, leaving 11 bases between them. Germline CDR1 reads SNHLY; CDR2 reads FYNNEI. CDR3 nucleotides: TGTGCCAGCGTTCCAGGGGCCACAGATACGCAGTATTTT. Translating it yields CASVPGATDTQYF.

In this sample, this clonotype turned up a few times. This chain uses TRBV15 with TRBJ2-5; D perhaps matches TRBD1 (6 bases). CDR3 length equals 18 residues. The V gene lost 3 bases and the J gene lost 5 bases, with 25 bases spanning the gap. Per germline, CDR1 LNHNV and CDR2 YYDKDF (reference sequence). CDR3 sequence reads: CATSSLSPPAGADETQYF. Here the CDR3 DNA reads TGTGCCACCAGCAGTCTATCGCCGCCCGCAGGGGCGGATGAGACCCAGTACTTC.

Remarks on this clonotype: This may stem from a read error, because a much larger clone lies one nucleotide away. The V call is TRBV6-9, the J call TRBJ2-2; perhaps D is TRBD1 or TRBD2 (5 bases each). The CDR3 runs 15 residues. Trimming took off 3 bases at V and 6 bases at J, with 14 bases between the two ends. Per the germline V gene, CDR1 is MNHGY and CDR2 is SVAAGI. CDR3 coding DNA: TGTGCCAGCAGTTACCTCTTACGGGGCCCCGGGGAGCTGTTTTTT. Its protein product is CASSYLLRGPGELFF.

This clonotype was recorded many times. The V gene is TRBV11-2, the J gene TRBJ2-7; 11 nucleotides align to TRBD2. The CDR3 length is 14 residues. With 6 bases clipped from V and 1 base from J, the junction kept 2 bases outside the gene matches. The germline V gene has CDR1 SGHAT and CDR2 FQNNGV. In nucleotides, the CDR3 is TGTGCCAGCAGAAGACTAGCGGGATCCTACGAGCAGTACTTC. Its translation is CASRRLAGSYEQYF.

This clonotype was seen repeatedly, ten times or more. The V call is TRBV20-1, the J call TRBJ2-1; 10 nucleotides agree with TRBD2. V was clipped by 2 bases and J by 6 bases; unmatched bases: 4. CDR1 and CDR2 (germline): DFQATT, SNEGSKA (reference sequence). This CDR3 comprises 14 residues. CDR3 in DNA: TGCAGTGCTAGACCCCTAGCGGGAGTCAATGAGCAGTTCTTC. Translating gives CSARPLAGVNEQFF.

The chain links TRBV14 to TRBJ2-7; D is unresolved. Between the trimmed V and J ends, which lost 4 bases and 9 bases, there was a span of 25 bases. Germline loops: CDR1 SGHDN, CDR2 FVKESK. This CDR3 spans 16 amino acids. The CDR3 bases are TGTGCCAGCAGCCCCGGATCCGAGTTGCTAGGTACTGCGCAGTACTTC. Its translation is CASSPGSELLGTAQYF.

This clonotype was detected only a few times. This sequence joins TRBV24-1 and TRBJ1-5; no firm D call. CDR3 length equals 12 residues. Germline V gene lookup returns CDR1 KGHDR and CDR2 SFDVKD. Trimming shortened V by 7 bases and J by 4 bases, and 7 bases separated the two germline ends. CDR3 bases: TGTGCCACCAGCCAGGTAAATCAGCCCCAGCATTTT. Translating gives CATSQVNQPQHF.

This clonotype showed up many times. The chain carries TRBV11-3 and TRBJ2-7, with 13 bases matching TRBD2. There are 16 residues in the CDR3. The germline CDR1 and CDR2 sequences are SGHNT and YENEEA. With V trimmed by 4 bases and J by 7 bases, 10 bases remained unmatched. For the CDR3, the DNA is TGTGCCAGCAGCTCCGAACCGGGACTAGCGGGATGGGAGCAGTACTTC. Translating gives CASSSEPGLAGWEQYF.

The table lists this clonotype with many counts. DNA of the CDR3: TGCGCCAGCAACTTTGCGGGGGCTCCGAACACTGAAGCTTTCTTT. Encoded protein: CASNFAGAPNTEAFF. The chain combines TRBV5-1 with TRBJ1-1, with D maybe TRBD1 (6 bases). V dropped 6 bases and J dropped 1 base, with 16 bases sitting between them. This CDR3 is 15 amino acids long. Germline V gives CDR1 SGHRS, CDR2 YFSETQ.

J is TRBJ2-7 and V is TRBV29-1; perhaps TRBD2 as D (6 bases). The CDR3 is made up of 14 amino acids. V lost 4 bases, J lost 2 bases, and 15 bases lay in between. Germline CDR1 is SQVTM and CDR2 is ANQGSEA. CDR3 amino acids: CSVAEGMSAYEQYF. In nucleotides, the CDR3 is TGCAGCGTTGCGGAGGGGATGAGTGCCTACGAGCAGTACTTC.

Ten or more counts support this clonotype. The CDR3 loop reads CASSPPGRVIQPQHF. CDR3 DNA: TGTGCCAGCAGTCCCCCTGGTCGGGTAATTCAGCCCCAGCATTTT. The chain combines TRBV27 with TRBJ1-5, with no clear D. The CDR3 length is 15 residues. Between the trimmed V and J ends, which lost 5 bases and 6 bases, there was a span of 17 bases. Germline CDR1 is MNHEY and CDR2 is SMNVEV (reference sequence).

This clonotype was seen only a few times. The V gene is TRBV29-1, the J gene TRBJ2-5; 12 bases agree with TRBD2. The germline gives CDR1 SQVTM, CDR2 ANQGSEA. V was clipped by 7 bases and J by 4 bases; unmatched bases: 7. There are 14 residues in the CDR3. CDR3 nucleotide sequence: TGCAGCGCCAGACTAGCGGGAGCCGGAGAGACCCAGTACTTC. Amino acid sequence: CSARLAGAGETQYF.